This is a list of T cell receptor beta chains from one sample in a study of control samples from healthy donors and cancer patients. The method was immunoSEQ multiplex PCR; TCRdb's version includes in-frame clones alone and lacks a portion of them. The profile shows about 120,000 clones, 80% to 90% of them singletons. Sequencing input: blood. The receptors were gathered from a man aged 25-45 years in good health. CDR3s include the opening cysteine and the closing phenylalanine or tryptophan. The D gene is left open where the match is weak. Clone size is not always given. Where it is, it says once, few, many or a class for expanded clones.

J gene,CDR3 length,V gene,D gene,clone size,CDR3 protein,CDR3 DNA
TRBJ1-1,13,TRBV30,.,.,CAWSGQVGPEAFF,TGTGCCTGGAGTGGACAGGTTGGACCTGAAGCTTTCTTT
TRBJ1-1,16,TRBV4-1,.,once,CASSQDVQASWTEAFF,TGCGCCAGCAGCCAAGATGTTCAGGCCAGTTGGACTGAAGCTTTCTTT
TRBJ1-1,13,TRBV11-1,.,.,CASSLHSVQGAFF,TGTGCCAGCAGCTTACACTCTGTCCAGGGAGCTTTCTTT
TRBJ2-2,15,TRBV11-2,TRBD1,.,CASSSRGLSSGELFF,TGTGCCAGCAGCTCCAGGGGGCTTAGTTCCGGGGAGCTGTTTTTT
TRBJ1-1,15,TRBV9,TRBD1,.,CASSGRQGGNTEAFF,TGTGCCAGCAGCGGACGACAGGGTGGAAACACTGAAGCTTTCTTT
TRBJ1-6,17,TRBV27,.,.,CASSLGVGTHYNSPLHF,TGTGCCAGCAGTTTAGGCGTCGGCACCCATTATAATTCACCCCTCCACTTT
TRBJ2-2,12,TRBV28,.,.,CASSDTRVELFF,TGTGCCAGCAGTGATACTAGGGTAGAGCTGTTTTTT
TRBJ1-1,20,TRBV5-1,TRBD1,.,CASSFRDWRVGTGRETEAFF,TGCGCCAGCAGCTTCCGGGACTGGCGAGTGGGGACAGGGAGAGAGACTGAAGCTTTCTTT
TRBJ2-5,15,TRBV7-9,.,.,CASSYQGGGGETQYF,TGTGCCAGCAGCTACCAGGGAGGGGGAGGAGAGACCCAGTACTTC
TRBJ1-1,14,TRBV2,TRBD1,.,CASGGTVRNTEAFF,TGTGCCAGCGGCGGGACAGTGCGTAACACTGAAGCTTTCTTT
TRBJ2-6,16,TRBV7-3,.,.,CASSLTRSSGANVLTF,TGTGCCAGCAGCTTAACGAGGAGCTCTGGGGCCAACGTCCTGACTTTC
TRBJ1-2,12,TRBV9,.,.,CASSVVQNGYTF,TGTGCCAGCAGCGTAGTACAAAATGGCTACACCTTC
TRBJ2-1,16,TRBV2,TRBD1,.,CASSEGRDRGYNEQFF,TGTGCCAGCAGTGAAGGCCGAGACAGGGGCTACAATGAGCAGTTCTTC
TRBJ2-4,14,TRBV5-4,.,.,CASSLRGMEDIQYF,TGTGCCAGCAGCTTAAGGGGGATGGAGGACATTCAGTACTTC
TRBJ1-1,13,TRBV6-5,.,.,CASRQGGYTEAFF,TGTGCCAGCAGGCAAGGTGGGTACACTGAAGCTTTCTTT
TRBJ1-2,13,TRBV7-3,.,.,CASSPGHPYGYTF,TGTGCCAGCAGCCCAGGACACCCCTATGGCTACACCTTC
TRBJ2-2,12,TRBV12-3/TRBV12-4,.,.,CATTSLTGELFF,TGTGCCACTACATCCTTGACCGGGGAGCTGTTTTTT
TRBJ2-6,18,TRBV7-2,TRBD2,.,CASSLSGGRVSGANVLTF,TGTGCCAGCAGCTTGAGCGGGGGGCGAGTCTCTGGGGCCAACGTCCTGACTTTC
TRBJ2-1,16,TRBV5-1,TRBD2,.,CASSLGHSGGANEQFF,TGCGCCAGCAGCTTGGGGCATAGCGGGGGGGCCAATGAGCAGTTCTTC
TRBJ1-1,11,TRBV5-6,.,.,CASSFHFEAFF,TGTGCCAGCAGCTTCCATTTTGAAGCTTTCTTT
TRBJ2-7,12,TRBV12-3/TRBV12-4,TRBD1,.,CASRDRGSGQYF,TGTGCCAGCAGGGACAGGGGTTCGGGGCAGTACTTC
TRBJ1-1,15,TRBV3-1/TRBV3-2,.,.,CASSQGTHGGTEAFF,TGTGCCAGCAGCCAAGGGACACACGGAGGGACTGAAGCTTTCTTT
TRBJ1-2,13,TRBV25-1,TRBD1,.,CASRGQGDYGYTF,TGTGCCAGCAGGGGACAGGGCGACTATGGCTACACCTTC
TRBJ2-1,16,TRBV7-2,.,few,CASSLGAGLLQGEQFF,TGTGCCAGCAGCTTGGGGGCCGGCCTCCTACAAGGGGAGCAGTTCTTC
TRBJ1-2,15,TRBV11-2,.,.,CASSLDRGVYYGYTF,TGTGCCAGCAGCTTAGATCGCGGGGTATACTATGGCTACACCTTC